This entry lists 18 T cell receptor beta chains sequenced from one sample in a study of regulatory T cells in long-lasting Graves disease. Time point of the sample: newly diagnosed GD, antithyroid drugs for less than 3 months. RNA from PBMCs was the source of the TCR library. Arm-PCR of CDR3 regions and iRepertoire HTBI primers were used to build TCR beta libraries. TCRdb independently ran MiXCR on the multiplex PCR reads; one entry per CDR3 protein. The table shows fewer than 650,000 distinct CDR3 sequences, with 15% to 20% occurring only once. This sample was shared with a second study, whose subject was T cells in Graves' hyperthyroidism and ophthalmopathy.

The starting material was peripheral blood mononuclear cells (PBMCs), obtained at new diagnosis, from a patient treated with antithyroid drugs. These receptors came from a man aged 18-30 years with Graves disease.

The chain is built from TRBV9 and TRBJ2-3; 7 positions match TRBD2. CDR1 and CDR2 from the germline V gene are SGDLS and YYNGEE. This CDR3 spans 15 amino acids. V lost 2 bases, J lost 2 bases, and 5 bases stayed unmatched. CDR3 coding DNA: TGTGCCAGCAGCGTCAGCGGGATTGTCACAGATACGCAGTATTTT. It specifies CASSVSGIVTDTQYF.

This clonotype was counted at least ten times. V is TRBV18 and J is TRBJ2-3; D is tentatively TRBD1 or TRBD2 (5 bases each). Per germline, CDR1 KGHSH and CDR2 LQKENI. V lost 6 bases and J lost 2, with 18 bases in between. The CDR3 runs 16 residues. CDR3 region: CASSQGTSLLTDTQYF. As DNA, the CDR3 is TGTGCCAGCTCTCAAGGGACGTCGCTTCTCACAGATACGCAGTATTTT.

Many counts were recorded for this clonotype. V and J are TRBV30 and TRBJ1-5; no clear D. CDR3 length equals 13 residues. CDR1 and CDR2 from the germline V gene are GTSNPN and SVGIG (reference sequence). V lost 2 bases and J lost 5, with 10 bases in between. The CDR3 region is CAWSSGPDQPQHF. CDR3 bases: TGTGCCTGGAGTAGCGGACCCGATCAGCCCCAGCATTTT.

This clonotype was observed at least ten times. CDR3 in DNA: TGTGCCAGCAGTTCGGGCAGATCCATAGATACGCAGTATTTT. This translates into CASSSGRSIDTQYF. The chain uses TRBV12-3 or TRBV12-4 and TRBJ2-3; no clear D gene. The CDR3 length is 14 residues. With 4 bases removed from V and 5 bases from J, the gap between germline ends came to 13 bases.

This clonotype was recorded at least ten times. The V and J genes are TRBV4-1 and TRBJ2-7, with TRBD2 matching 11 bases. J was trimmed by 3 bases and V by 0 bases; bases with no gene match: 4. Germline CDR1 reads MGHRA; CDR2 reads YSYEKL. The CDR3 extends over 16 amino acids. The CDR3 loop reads CASSQEGTSGLYEQYF. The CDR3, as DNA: TGCGCCAGCAGCCAAGAAGGGACTAGCGGACTCTACGAGCAGTACTTC.

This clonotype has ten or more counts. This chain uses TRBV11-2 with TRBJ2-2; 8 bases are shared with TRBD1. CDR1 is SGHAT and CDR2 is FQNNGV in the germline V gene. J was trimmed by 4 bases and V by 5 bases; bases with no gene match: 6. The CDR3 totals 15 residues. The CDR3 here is CASSLDRGGTGELFF. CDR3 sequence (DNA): TGTGCCAGCAGCCTCGACAGGGGCGGCACCGGGGAGCTGTTTTTT.

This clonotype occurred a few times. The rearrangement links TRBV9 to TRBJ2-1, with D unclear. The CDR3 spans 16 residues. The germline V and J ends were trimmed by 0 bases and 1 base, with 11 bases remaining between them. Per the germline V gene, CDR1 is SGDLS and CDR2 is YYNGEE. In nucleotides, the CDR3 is TGTGCCAGCAGCGTAGCTGGGTTGGGATCCTACAATGAGCAGTTCTTC. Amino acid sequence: CASSVAGLGSYNEQFF.

In DNA, the CDR3 is TGCAGCGTTGAGGGCAACCACTATGGCTACACCTTC. The encoded protein is CSVEGNHYGYTF. The genes are TRBV29-1 and TRBJ1-2; D is unclear. CDR1 SQVTM and CDR2 ANQGSEA come from the germline V gene. CDR3 length: 12 residues. Trimming took 3 bases from V and 3 from J, leaving 8 bases between them.

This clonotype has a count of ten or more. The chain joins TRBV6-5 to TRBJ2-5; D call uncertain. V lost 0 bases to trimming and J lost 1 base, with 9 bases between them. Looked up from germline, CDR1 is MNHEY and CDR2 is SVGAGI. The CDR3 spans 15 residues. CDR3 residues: CASSYSTGVQETQYF. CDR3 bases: TGTGCCAGCAGTTACTCGACTGGGGTCCAAGAGACCCAGTACTTC.

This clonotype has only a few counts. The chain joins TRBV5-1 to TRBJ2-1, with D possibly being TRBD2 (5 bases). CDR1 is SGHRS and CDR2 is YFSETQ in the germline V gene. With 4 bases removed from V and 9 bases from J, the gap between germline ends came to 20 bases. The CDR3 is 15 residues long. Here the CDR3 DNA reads TGCGCCAGCAGCCCGGCAACCGGACTGGCGGGTGAGCAGTTCTTC. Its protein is CASSPATGLAGEQFF. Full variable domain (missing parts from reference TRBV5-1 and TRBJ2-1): KAGVTQTPRYLIKTRGQQVTLSCSPISGHRSVSWYQQTPGQGLQFLFEYFSETQRNKGNFPGRFSGRQFSNSRSEMNVSTLELGDSALYLCASSPATGLAGEQFFGPGTRLTVL.

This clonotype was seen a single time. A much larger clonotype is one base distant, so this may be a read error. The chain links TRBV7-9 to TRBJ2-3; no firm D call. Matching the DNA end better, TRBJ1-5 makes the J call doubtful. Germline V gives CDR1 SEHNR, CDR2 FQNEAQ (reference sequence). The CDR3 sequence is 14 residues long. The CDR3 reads CASSLDRWADTQHF. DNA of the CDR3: TGTGCCAGCAGCCTTGACCGTTGGGCAGATACGCAGCATTTT.

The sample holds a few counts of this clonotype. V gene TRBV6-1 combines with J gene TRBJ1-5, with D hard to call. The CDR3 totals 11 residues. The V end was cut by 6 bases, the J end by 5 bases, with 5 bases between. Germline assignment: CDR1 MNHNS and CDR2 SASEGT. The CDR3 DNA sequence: TGTGCCAGCAGGAGGGATCAGCCCCAGCATTTT. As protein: CASRRDQPQHF.

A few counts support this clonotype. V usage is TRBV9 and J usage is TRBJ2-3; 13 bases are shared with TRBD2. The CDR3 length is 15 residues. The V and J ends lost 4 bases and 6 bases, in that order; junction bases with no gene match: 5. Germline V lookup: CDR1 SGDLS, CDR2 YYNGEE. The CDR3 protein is CASSTPTSGRDTQYF. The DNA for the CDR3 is TGTGCCAGCAGCACCCCGACTAGCGGGAGGGATACGCAGTATTTT. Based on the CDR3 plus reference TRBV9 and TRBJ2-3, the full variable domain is DSGVTQTPKHLITATGQRVTLRCSPRSGDLSVYWYQQSLDQGLQFLIQYYNGEERAKGNILERFSAQQFPDLHSELNLSSLELGDSALYFCASSTPTSGRDTQYFGPGTRLTVL.

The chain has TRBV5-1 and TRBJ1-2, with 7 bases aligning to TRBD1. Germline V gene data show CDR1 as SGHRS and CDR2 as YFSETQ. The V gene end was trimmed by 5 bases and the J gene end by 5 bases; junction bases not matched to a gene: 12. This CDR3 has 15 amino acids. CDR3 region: CASSWDSVVDYGYTF. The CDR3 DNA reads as TGCGCCAGCAGTTGGGACAGCGTCGTAGATTATGGCTACACCTTC.

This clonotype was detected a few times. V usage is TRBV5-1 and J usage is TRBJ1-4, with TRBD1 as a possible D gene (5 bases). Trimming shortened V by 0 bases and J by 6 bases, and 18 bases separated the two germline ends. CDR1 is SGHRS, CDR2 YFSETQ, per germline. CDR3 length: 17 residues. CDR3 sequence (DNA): TGCGCCAGCAGCTTGGGATACTCGTCCGGAGGGGATGAAAAACTGTTTTTT. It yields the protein CASSLGYSSGGDEKLFF.

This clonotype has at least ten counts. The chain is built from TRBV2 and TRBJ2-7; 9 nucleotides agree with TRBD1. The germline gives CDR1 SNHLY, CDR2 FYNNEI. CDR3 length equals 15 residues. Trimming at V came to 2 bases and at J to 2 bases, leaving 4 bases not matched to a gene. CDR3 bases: TGTGCCAGCAGTGAATTTAGGACAGGGGCCTACGAGCAGTACTTC. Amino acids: CASSEFRTGAYEQYF.

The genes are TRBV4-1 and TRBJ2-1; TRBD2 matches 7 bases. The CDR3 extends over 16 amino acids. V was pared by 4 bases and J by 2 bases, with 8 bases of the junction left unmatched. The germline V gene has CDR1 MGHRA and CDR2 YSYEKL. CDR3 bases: TGCGCCAGCAGCCCCCCACCGGGACTAACCTACAATGAGCAGTTCTTC. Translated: CASSPPPGLTYNEQFF.

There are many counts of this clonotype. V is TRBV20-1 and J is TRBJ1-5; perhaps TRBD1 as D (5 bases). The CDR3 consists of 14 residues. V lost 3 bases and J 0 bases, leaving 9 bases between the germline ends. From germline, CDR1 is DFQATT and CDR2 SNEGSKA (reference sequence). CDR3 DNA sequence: TGCAGTGCTAGGAAGGGGAATAGCAATCAGCCCCAGCATTTT. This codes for CSARKGNSNQPQHF.